This T cell receptor beta chain emerged from a study of blood T cell repertoires in COVID-19. Study as a whole: Sources were T cells, B-cell-depleted T cells, or PBMCs; the material itself was cDNA or gDNA.

The study assigned cohorts using participant-reported clinical history. During the 2 weeks before they entered the study, exposed participants had met someone with a PCR-confirmed or clinician-diagnosed COVID-19 case. Method: immunoSEQ multiplex PCR; TCRdb's copy keeps in-frame clones and lacks some. This sample has roughly 250,000 clones, with 83% found just once. The source of this sequence is a woman aged 40 to 49 who had been exposed to COVID-19. The sample was PBMCs or T cells enriched from blood (not recorded which).

This CDR3 is CASSLRRGYEQYF. CDR3 nucleotide sequence: TGCGCCAGCAGCTTGCGCAGGGGCTACGAGCAGTACTTC. The gene calls are TRBV5-1 and TRBJ2-7; D is perhaps TRBD1 (6 bases). Germline V gene lookup returns CDR1 SGHRS and CDR2 YFSETQ. The CDR3 is made up of 13 amino acids. V was trimmed by 1 base and J by 3 bases, leaving 8 bases between them.